This paragraph covers one T cell receptor beta chain sequence. The CDR3 spans 15 residues. Germline values: CDR1 KGHSH, CDR2 LQKENI. With 2 bases clipped from V and 5 bases from J, the junction kept 4 bases outside the gene matches. Sequenced by immunoSEQ multiplex PCR; TCRdb stores in-frame clones only, minus some. The sample lists more than 85,000 clones; around 90% were seen once. The data derive from a study of blood T cell repertoires in COVID-19. Sample: peripheral blood. The TCR was taken from a woman aged 60-75 years with acute or convalescent COVID-19. This chain links TRBV18 with TRBJ2-7, with 12 bases lining up with TRBD2. In DNA, the CDR3 is TGTGCCAGCTCACCAAACCGACTAGCGGGAGACGAGCAGTACTTC. Its protein product is CASSPNRLAGDEQYF.